Included here is one TCR beta chain sequence, with context. These data are taken from a study of T cell responses to AZD1222 COVID-19 vaccine. Study details: Second doses were pooled across both intervals (about 4 or about 12 weeks).

The CDR3 extends over 14 amino acids. The germline V gene encodes CDR1 MNHEY and CDR2 SVGAGI. V was shortened by 7 bases and J by 3 bases, with 15 bases between the two germline ends. The assay was immunoSEQ multiplex PCR, and TCRdb's table has in-frame clones only and misses some. The sample has over 120,000 clones, roughly 93% seen once. The V and J genes are TRBV6-5 and TRBJ2-5; D is possibly TRBD1 (6 bases). This sequence originates from an adult in good health. Here the sequenced sample was peripheral blood, taken on day 0 of AZD1222 vaccination. The DNA of the CDR3 is TGTGCCAGCACATCCGCCGGACAGAAAGAGACCCAGTACTTC. Amino acid sequence: CASTSAGQKETQYF.